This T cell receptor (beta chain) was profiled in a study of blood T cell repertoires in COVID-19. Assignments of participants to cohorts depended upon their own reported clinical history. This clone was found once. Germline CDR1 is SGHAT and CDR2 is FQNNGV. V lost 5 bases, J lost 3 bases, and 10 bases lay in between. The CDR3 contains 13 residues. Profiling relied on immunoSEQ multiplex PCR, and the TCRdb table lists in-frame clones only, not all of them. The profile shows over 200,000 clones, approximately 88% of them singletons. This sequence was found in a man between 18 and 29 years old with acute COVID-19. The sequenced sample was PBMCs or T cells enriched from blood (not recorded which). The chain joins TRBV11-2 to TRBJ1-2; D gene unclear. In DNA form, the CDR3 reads TGTGCCAGCAGCGGCTTAATCGACTATGGCTACACCTTC. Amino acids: CASSGLIDYGYTF. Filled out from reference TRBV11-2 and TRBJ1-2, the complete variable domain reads EAGVAQSPRYKIIEKRQSVAFWCNPISGHATLYWYQQILGQGPKLLIQFQNNGVVDDSQLPKDRFSAERLKGVDSTLKIQPAKLEDSAVYLCASSGLIDYGYTFGSGTRLTVV.